The clone carrying this TCR beta chain has a count of ten or more. This specimen belongs to a study of tumor and adjacent non-tumor tissue in lung cancer. A modified ARM-PCR protocol with three rounds of nested PCR amplified TCRbeta. TCRdb independently ran MiXCR on the multiplex PCR reads; one entry per CDR3 protein. The table has around 39,000 distinct CDR3 sequences, roughly 60% seen once; the top ten hold under 60%. RNA was extracted from bulk tissue without any cell sorting. This non-tumor lung sample came from over 3 cm beyond the tumor edge. Germline V gene sequence: CDR1 MDHEN, CDR2 SYDVKM. Germline trimming cut 2 bases from V and 4 bases from J; bases unmatched to any gene: 5. The CDR3 spans 15 residues.

The TCR comes from a man aged 50 to 60 with non-small cell lung cancer. The chain couples TRBV28 to TRBJ2-5; 9 bases line up with TRBD2. The material sequenced was distant non-tumor lung tissue. The CDR3 sequence is CASSLAGGLRETQYF. As DNA, the CDR3 is TGTGCCAGCAGTTTAGCGGGGGGGCTCAGAGAGACCCAGTACTTC.